This TCR beta chain was obtained from a study of cytomegalovirus exposure and HLA in healthy donors. Notes on the study in general: It emerged from a later analysis that several of the most significant clusters appeared to be linked to common viral pathogens. DRB1 showed the most TCR associations and HLA-C the fewest in a later analysis, as rates varied by HLA locus.

CDR1 is MDHEN and CDR2 is SYDVKM in the germline V gene. This CDR3 is built from 14 residues. V was cut by 5 bases and J by 3 bases, with 13 bases left in between. This clone showed up just once. The antigen remains unidentified. It was with 60 Vbeta and 13 Jbeta primers that the PCR ran. Sequencing used immunoSEQ multiplex PCR; TCRdb keeps in-frame clones, though not all of them. The sample has around 170,000 clones; over 65% are singletons. The sequence derives from a man in his 60s in good health and CMV-seronegative. Sequencing used PBMCs. The chain carries TRBV28 and TRBJ1-1, with D perhaps matching TRBD1 (6 bases). The CDR3: CASSRGGTDTEAFF. In DNA, the CDR3 is TGTGCCAGCAGTCGAGGGGGTACGGACACTGAAGCTTTCTTT. Together with reference TRBV28 and TRBJ1-1, the CDR3 gives the full variable domain: DVKVTQSSRYLVKRTGEKVFLECVQDMDHENMFWYRQDPGLGLRLIYFSYDVKMKEKGDIPEGYSVSREKKERFSLILESASTNQTSMYLCASSRGGTDTEAFFGQGTRLTVV.